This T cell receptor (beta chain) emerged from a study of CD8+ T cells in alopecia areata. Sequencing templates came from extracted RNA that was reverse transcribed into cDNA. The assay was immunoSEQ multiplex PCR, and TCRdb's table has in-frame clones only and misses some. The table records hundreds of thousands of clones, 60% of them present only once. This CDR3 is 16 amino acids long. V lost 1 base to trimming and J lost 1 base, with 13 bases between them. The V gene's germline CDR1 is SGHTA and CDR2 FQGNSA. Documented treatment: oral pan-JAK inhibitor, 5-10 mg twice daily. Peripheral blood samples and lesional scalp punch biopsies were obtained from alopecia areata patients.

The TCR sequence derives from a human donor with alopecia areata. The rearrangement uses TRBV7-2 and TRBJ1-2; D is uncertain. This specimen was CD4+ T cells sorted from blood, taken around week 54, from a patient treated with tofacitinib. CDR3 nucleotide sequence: TGTGCCAGCAGCTTAGGATTACGGCAGTTTAACTATGGCTACACCTTC. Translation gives CASSLGLRQFNYGYTF.